This TCR beta chain is from a study of cytotoxic CD8 clonotypes in ibrutinib-treated CLL (dated by TCRdb to the early 2020s). The study in broad terms: In this cohort, over 14 patients were treatment-naive and roughly ten were relapsed/refractory, while some 18 had unmutated IGHV. Cryopreserved peripheral blood mononuclear cells were collected at three points: before therapy, at response, and at either sustained remission or disease progression. An average of 255,043 productive templates and 94,082 productive rearrangements was obtained per sample. Of the 86 people in the trial, 26 had longitudinal samples available. Responses were partial in some 24 patients and complete in 2; after median approximately 67 months follow-up, some 15 stayed in remission and roughly twelve progressed. Samples at response were collected after a median of roughly 13 months of treatment, with a range of roughly 6 to 40 months. Every sample from remission and from progressive disease was obtained while the patients were still on ibrutinib. Study-level results and caveats: Sampling times were not matched between patients in sustained remission and patients whose disease was progressing, and lymph node repertoires were not examined. Baseline clonality was found to be higher than that of age-matched healthy donors and was strongly correlated with circulating CD8+ T-cell counts. Clonality rose at ibrutinib response, remained stable during sustained remission, and dropped back toward baseline at progression. Public clonotypes were rare and either shrank or stayed stable during treatment, and the rise in clonality at ibrutinib response reflected expansion of private clonotypes.

Turning to this clone: This receptor's antigen is unknown. Per-base quality was not reported, and no clone a single base away is much larger than it.

Each clonotype received, on average, roughly 9.6x coverage in deep resolution sequencing performed on a MiSeq, where the target depth lay between 1 in 1 million and 1 in 200,000 T cells. TCR beta libraries were generated with the immunoSEQ hsTCRB Kit. The paper's processing steps were these. The data were analyzed with ImmunoSEQ Analyzer and ImmunoSEQ Data Assistant, and V, D and J gene assignments followed IMGT definitions. Clonality was computed as one minus normalized Shannon entropy of productive rearrangement frequencies, ranging from 0 to 1. Only overrepresented clonotypes making up at least 0.05% of the repertoire of each patient were included in the public clonotype analysis. Some 14 age-matched healthy donor repertoires from immuneACCESS served as clonality controls. Not all clones reach the TCRdb copy of this immuneACCESS table, which keeps in-frame sequences only. Checked studies attribute under half of the gap to unresolved V genes and leave the rest unexplained. V and J calls and clone size are copied from that table; D and trimming were computed from the DNA. The sample has about 58,000 clones on record, about 65% of them singletons. The ten most abundant clones make up around 43% of the sample.

The sample's time point label is to be understood as: eleven to twelve months on ibrutinib. For TCR beta library preparation, approximately 2 micrograms of genomic DNA were extracted from the cryopreserved PBMCs. Longitudinal blood samples from CLL patients on ibrutinib monotherapy were analyzed using high-throughput TCR beta sequencing. The patients were enrolled in a single-center, open-label phase 2 trial of ibrutinib monotherapy. From the cysteine through the phenylalanine, the CDR3 covers 15 amino acids. Only the CDR3 region is kept as DNA, spanning 45 bases read in frame from base 1. The junction shows trimming of 3 bases on V and 3 bases on J, and the gene matches do not reach 2 bases of it. CDR1 and CDR2, per the germline V gene, are ENHRY and SYGVKD.

This material consisted of PBMCs, taken after 12 months of ibrutinib treatment. The TCR originated in a human donor with chronic lymphocytic leukemia. The rearrangement combines TRBV10-3 with TRBJ2-3, with 11 central nucleotides matching TRBD2. The DNA sequence follows: TGTGCCATCAGTGATAGCGGGAGGGCTACAGATACGCAGTATTTT. The translation is CAISDSGRATDTQYF.